The 16 T cell receptor beta chains reported below all come from one sample, sequenced in a study of PD-1 blockade in mismatch repair-deficient tumors. Clones were sequenced by immunoSEQ multiplex PCR, and TCRdb holds only the in-frame ones, with some missing. In the table there are tens of thousands of clones, approximately 80% of which are singletons. The sample here was peripheral blood, taken 4 weeks after starting pembrolizumab. These receptors came from an adult with mismatch repair-deficient cancer.

This clone was counted a few times. The chain combines TRBV30 with TRBJ1-5; D unresolved. Germline V CDR1 and CDR2: GTSNPN, SVGIG (reference sequence). CDR3 length equals 14 residues. V dropped 0 bases and J dropped 7 bases, with 13 bases sitting between them. CDR3 bases: TGTGCCTGGAGTGTAACCGGGTTCCGACAGCCCCAGCATTTT. This sequence encodes CAWSVTGFRQPQHF.

This chain uses TRBV7-9 with TRBJ2-2, with 11 bases lining up with TRBD2. CDR3 length: 17 residues. Unmatched junction bases numbered 7, after V lost 1 base and J lost 6 bases. Per the germline V gene, CDR1 is SEHNR and CDR2 is FQNEAQ (reference sequence). Here the CDR3 reads CASSLGLAGLKSGELFF. CDR3 sequence (DNA): TGTGCCAGCAGCTTAGGACTAGCGGGATTGAAGTCCGGGGAGCTGTTTTTT.

This chain uses TRBV27 with TRBJ2-7; 8 bases match TRBD2. Germline V lookup: CDR1 MNHEY, CDR2 SMNVEV (reference sequence). The length of the CDR3 is 15 residues. The ends lost 5 bases at V and 3 bases at J; junction bases unmatched: 9. CDR3 residues: CASSSTGTSFYEQYF. DNA of the CDR3: TGTGCCAGCAGTAGTACGGGGACTAGTTTCTACGAGCAGTACTTC.

The chain has TRBV6-1 and TRBJ1-1, with 7 bases fitting TRBD1. There are 15 residues in the CDR3. J was trimmed by 6 bases and V by 2 bases; bases with no gene match: 9. From germline, CDR1 is MNHNS and CDR2 SASEGT. CDR3 DNA: TGTGCCAGCAGTGAACTTCGGACAGGTCGATCTGAAGCTTTCTTT. As protein: CASSELRTGRSEAFF.

This chain uses TRBV11-1 with TRBJ2-1; 7 bases are shared with TRBD2. Trimming at V came to 4 bases and at J to 0 bases, leaving 6 bases not matched to a gene. This CDR3 contains 16 residues. Germline assignment: CDR1 SGHAT and CDR2 FQDESV (reference sequence). CDR3 loop: CASSYRAGSSYNEQFF. CDR3 DNA sequence: TGTGCCAGCAGCTACCGAGCGGGGAGCTCCTACAATGAGCAGTTCTTC.

This clone was counted only a few times. The chain joins TRBV11-2 to TRBJ1-2; the D is unclear. Trimming took 5 bases from V and 8 from J, leaving 9 bases between them. Per the germline V gene, CDR1 is SGHAT and CDR2 is FQNNGV. This CDR3 comprises 11 residues. In DNA, the CDR3 is TGTGCCAGCAGCCTAGGGCAGGGCTACACCTTC. Amino acid sequence: CASSLGQGYTF.

The rearrangement joins TRBV7-3 to TRBJ2-2; 10 nucleotides align to TRBD2. The CDR3 has 15 amino acids. V lost 5 bases to trimming and J lost 5 bases; unmatched junction nucleotides: 5. CDR1 and CDR2 from the germline V gene are SGHTA and FQGTGA. CDR3 DNA: TGTGCCAGCAGCAAAGCGGGAGGGGGAACCGGGGAGCTGTTTTTT. Protein: CASSKAGGGTGELFF. Full variable domain (remainder filled in from reference TRBV7-3 and TRBJ2-2): GAGVSQTPSNKVTEKGKYVELRCDPISGHTALYWYRQSLGQGPEFLIYFQGTGAADDSGLPNDRFFAVRPEGSVSTLKIQRTERGDSAVYLCASSKAGGGTGELFFGEGSRLTVL.

The rearrangement links TRBV19 to TRBJ1-2; D is possibly TRBD1 (5 bases). The V end was cut by 7 bases, the J end by 2 bases, with 14 bases between. Per the germline V gene, CDR1 is LNHDA and CDR2 is SQIVND (reference sequence). There are 14 residues in the CDR3. The DNA for the CDR3 is TGTGCCAGTACCAGGGACGGATTGAACTATGGCTACACCTTC. Translated: CASTRDGLNYGYTF.

V usage is TRBV15 and J usage is TRBJ2-3; weak D call: TRBD2 (6 bases). The germline CDR1 and CDR2 sequences are LNHNV and YYDKDF (reference sequence). Trimming shortened V by 1 base and J by 4 bases, and 15 bases separated the two germline ends. The CDR3 runs 16 residues. The CDR3 sequence: CATSRVMGLVADTQYF. The CDR3 bases are TGTGCCACCAGCAGAGTAATGGGACTGGTGGCAGATACGCAGTATTTT.

This clone was counted between two and nine times. Here the CDR3 reads CASNHGRAGNEQYF. CDR3 sequence (DNA): TGCGCCAGCAACCACGGGAGGGCCGGTAACGAGCAGTACTTC. The chain employs TRBV5-1 and TRBJ2-7; 8 nucleotides match TRBD2. V dropped 6 bases and J dropped 5; count of bases not matched to a gene: 10. CDR1 is SGHRS, CDR2 YFSETQ, per germline. The CDR3 is 14 residues long. Full variable domain (outside the CDR3, taken from reference TRBV5-1 and TRBJ2-7): KAGVTQTPRYLIKTRGQQVTLSCSPISGHRSVSWYQQTPGQGLQFLFEYFSETQRNKGNFPGRFSGRQFSNSRSEMNVSTLELGDSALYLCASNHGRAGNEQYFGPGTRLTVT.

The chain has TRBV7-3 and TRBJ2-3; D unresolved. This CDR3 spans 16 amino acids. V shed 5 bases and J shed 2 bases, with 17 bases lying between them. Looked up from germline, CDR1 is SGHTA and CDR2 is FQGTGA. Here the CDR3 reads CASSPVGGIATDTQYF. In nucleotides, the CDR3 is TGTGCCAGCAGCCCAGTAGGCGGTATTGCCACAGATACGCAGTATTTT.

The chain couples TRBV19 to TRBJ2-7; 7 bases are a match to TRBD2. V was clipped by 9 bases and J by 6 bases; unmatched bases: 8. Germline CDR1 LNHDA, CDR2 SQIVND (reference sequence). The length of the CDR3 is 12 residues. The CDR3 sequence is CASALGEGEQYF. The CDR3 region has the DNA TGTGCCAGCGCTTTGGGGGAGGGCGAGCAGTACTTC.

In this sample, this clone turned up once. The J gene is TRBJ2-1, the V gene TRBV2; TRBD1 is a possible D gene (6 bases). Germline loops: CDR1 SNHLY, CDR2 FYNNEI. The CDR3 has 15 residues. Trimming shortened V by 3 bases and J by 0 bases, and 9 bases separated the two germline ends. The DNA of the CDR3 is TGTGCCAGCAGTGATATCAGGGGCTCCTACAATGAGCAGTTCTTC. The encoded protein is CASSDIRGSYNEQFF. The full variable domain, completed using reference TRBV2 and TRBJ2-1, is EPEVTQTPSHQVTQMGQEVILRCVPISNHLYFYWYRQILGQKVEFLVSFYNNEISEKSEIFDDQFSVERPDGSNFTLKIRSTKLEDSAMYFCASSDIRGSYNEQFFGPGTRLTVL.

This chain joins TRBV19 and TRBJ1-2; perhaps TRBD1 as D (5 bases). Germline V lookup: CDR1 LNHDA, CDR2 SQIVND (reference sequence). The CDR3 covers 13 residues. Trimming removed 4 bases at V and 2 bases at J, with 8 bases between. The DNA for the CDR3 is TGTGCCAGTAGTAGGGACGGGAACTATGGCTACACCTTC. It is translated as CASSRDGNYGYTF.

The table lists this clone with a count of one. V usage is TRBV18 and J usage is TRBJ1-1, with D uncertain. This CDR3 spans 17 amino acids. Germline CDR1 and CDR2: KGHSH and LQKENI. V gave up 3 bases and J gave up 0 bases, with 17 bases separating them. This CDR3 is CASSPGAAVTMNTEAFF. CDR3 nucleotide sequence: TGTGCCAGCTCACCGGGCGCGGCGGTCACAATGAACACTGAAGCTTTCTTT.

In its sample, this clone was seen once. The rearrangement links TRBV19 to TRBJ2-1; 10 nucleotides match TRBD2. Germline V gene data show CDR1 as LNHDA and CDR2 as SQIVND (reference sequence). CDR3 length: 14 residues. V was clipped by 3 bases and J by 6 bases; unmatched bases: 2. This CDR3 is CASSISGRSNEQFF. CDR3 DNA sequence: TGTGCCAGTAGTATTAGCGGGAGGAGCAATGAGCAGTTCTTC.